This TCR beta chain originates from a study of T-cell reconstitution after alpha-beta-depleted transplantation in children. This clonotype came up a few times. What it recognizes is unknown. The study's findings and limits: Once a year had passed after transplant, T-cell counts and diversity came mostly from newly produced T cells. Some patients' high day-60 TCRbeta diversity was attributed to recipient cells surviving conditioning.

Library preparation (for TCRbeta) was performed with unique molecular identifiers. A single record per CDR3 protein comes from TCRdb applying MiXCR to the PCR reads. The sample records some 310,000 distinct CDR3 sequences, about a quarter being singletons. CDR1 SGHRS and CDR2 YFSETQ come from the germline V gene. Trimming stripped 0 bases from V and 4 bases from J, with 5 bases between. This CDR3 spans 14 amino acids. The origin of this receptor is a male patient under 18 who had a stem cell transplant for acute lymphoblastic leukemia, so the T cells may come from the graft donor. Sequenced material: PBMCs, mostly from graft donor cells, taken 180 days after TCRalphabeta/CD19-depleted stem cell transplant. V and J are TRBV5-1 and TRBJ1-6; D not certain. CDR3 nucleotide sequence: TGCGCCAGCAGCTTGGACATTTATAATTCACCCCTCCACTTT. Translated, it gives CASSLDIYNSPLHF. Drawing the rest from reference TRBV5-1 and TRBJ1-6, the complete variable domain is KAGVTQTPRYLIKTRGQQVTLSCSPISGHRSVSWYQQTPGQGLQFLFEYFSETQRNKGNFPGRFSGRQFSNSRSEMNVSTLELGDSALYLCASSLDIYNSPLHFGNGTRLTVT.